This T cell receptor beta chain was sequenced during a study of blood T cells in healthy people across ages. The CDR3 is 14 residues long. Germline V gene data show CDR1 as SNHLY and CDR2 as FYNNEI. This clonotype was counted a few times. A second PCR, run for roughly 6 to 11 cycles, used a sample-barcoded 5' primer plus a J-beta primer mix. TCRdb called the 5' RACE reads again in MiXCR, with one record for every CDR3 protein. The table has just over 1 million distinct CDR3 sequences, around 45% seen once. The TCR sequence derives from a woman aged 55-69 years in good health. Sequenced input: blood. V gene TRBV2 combines with J gene TRBJ2-7; TRBD1 aligns across 9 bases. The J call may be mistaken, given a closer DNA end match to TRBJ2-5. The CDR3 DNA is TGTGCCAGCATAAGGACAGGGGTGGGAGAGACCCAGTACTTC. Residues: CASIRTGVGETQYF.